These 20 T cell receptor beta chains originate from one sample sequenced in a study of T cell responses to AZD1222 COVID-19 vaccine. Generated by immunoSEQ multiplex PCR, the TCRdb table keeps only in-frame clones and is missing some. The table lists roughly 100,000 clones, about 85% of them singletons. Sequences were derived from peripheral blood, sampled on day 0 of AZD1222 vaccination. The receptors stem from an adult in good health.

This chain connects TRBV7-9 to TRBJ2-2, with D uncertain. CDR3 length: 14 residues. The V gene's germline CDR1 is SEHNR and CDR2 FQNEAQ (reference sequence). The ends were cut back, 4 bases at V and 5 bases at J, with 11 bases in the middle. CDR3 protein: CASSSDPWTGELFF. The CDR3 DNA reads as TGTGCCAGCAGCTCGGACCCATGGACCGGGGAGCTGTTTTTT.

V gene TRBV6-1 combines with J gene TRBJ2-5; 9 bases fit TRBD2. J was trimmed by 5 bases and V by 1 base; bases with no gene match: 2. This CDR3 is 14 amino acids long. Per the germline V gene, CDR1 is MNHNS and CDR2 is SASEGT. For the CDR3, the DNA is TGTGCCAGCAGTGAAGGGGCGGGAGGGGAGACCCAGTACTTC. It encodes CASSEGAGGETQYF.

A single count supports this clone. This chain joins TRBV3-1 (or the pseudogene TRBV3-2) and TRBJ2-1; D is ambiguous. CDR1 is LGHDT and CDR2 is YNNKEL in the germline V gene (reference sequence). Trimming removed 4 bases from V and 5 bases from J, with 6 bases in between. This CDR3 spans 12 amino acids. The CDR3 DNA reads TGTGCCAGCAGCCTGACCAACAATGAGCAGTTCTTC. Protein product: CASSLTNNEQFF.

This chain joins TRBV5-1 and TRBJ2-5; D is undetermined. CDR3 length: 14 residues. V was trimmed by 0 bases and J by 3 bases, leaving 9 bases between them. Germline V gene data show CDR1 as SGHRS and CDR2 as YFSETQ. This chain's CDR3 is CASSLAMGEETQYF. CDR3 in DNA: TGCGCCAGCAGCTTGGCGATGGGCGAAGAGACCCAGTACTTC.

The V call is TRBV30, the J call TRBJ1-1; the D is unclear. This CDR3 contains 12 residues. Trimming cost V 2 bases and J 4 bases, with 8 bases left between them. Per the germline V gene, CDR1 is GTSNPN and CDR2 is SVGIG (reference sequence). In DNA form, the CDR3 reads TGTGCCTGGAGTTGGGGAGGCACTGAAGCTTTCTTT. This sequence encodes CAWSWGGTEAFF.

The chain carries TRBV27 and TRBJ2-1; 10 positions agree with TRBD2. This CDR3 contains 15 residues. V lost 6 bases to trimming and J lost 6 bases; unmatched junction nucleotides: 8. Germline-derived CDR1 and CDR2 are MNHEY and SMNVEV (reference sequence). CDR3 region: CASSSSGSPLNEQFF. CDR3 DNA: TGTGCCAGCAGCTCTAGCGGGAGCCCCCTCAATGAGCAGTTCTTC.

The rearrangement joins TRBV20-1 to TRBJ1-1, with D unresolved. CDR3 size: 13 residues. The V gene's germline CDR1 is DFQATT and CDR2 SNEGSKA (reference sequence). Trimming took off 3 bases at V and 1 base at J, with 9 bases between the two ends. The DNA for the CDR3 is TGCAGTGCTAGTCGTCAGGCGAACACTGAAGCTTTCTTT. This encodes CSASRQANTEAFF.

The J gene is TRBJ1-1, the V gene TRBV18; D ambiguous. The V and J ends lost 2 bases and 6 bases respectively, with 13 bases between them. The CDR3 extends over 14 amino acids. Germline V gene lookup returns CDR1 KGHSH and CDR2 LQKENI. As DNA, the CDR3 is TGTGCCAGCTCACCAATTGGGGTATTCGCTGAAGCTTTCTTT. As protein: CASSPIGVFAEAFF. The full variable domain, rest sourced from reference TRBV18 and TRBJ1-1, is NAGVMQNPRHLVRRRGQEARLRCSPMKGHSHVYWYRQLPEEGLKFMVYLQKENIIDESGMPKERFSAEFPKEGPSILRIQQVVRGDSAAYFCASSPIGVFAEAFFGQGTRLTVV.

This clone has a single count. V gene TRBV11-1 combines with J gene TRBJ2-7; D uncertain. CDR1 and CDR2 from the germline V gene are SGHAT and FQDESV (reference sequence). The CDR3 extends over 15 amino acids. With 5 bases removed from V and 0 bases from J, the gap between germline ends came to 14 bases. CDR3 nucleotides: TGTGCCAGCAGCCCCGGAACATTTGACTCCTACGAGCAGTACTTC. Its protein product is CASSPGTFDSYEQYF. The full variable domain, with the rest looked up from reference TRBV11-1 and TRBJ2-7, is EAEVAQSPRYKITEKSQAVAFWCDPISGHATLYWYRQILGQGPELLVQFQDESVVDDSQLPKDRFSAERLKGVDSTLKIQPAELGDSAMYLCASSPGTFDSYEQYFGPGTRLTVT.

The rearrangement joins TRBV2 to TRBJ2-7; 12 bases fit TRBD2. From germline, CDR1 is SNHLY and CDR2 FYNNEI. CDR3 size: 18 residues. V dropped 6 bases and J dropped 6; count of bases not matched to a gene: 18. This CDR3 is CASRTDLTSGRFGSEQYF. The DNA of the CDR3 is TGTGCCAGCAGGACCGACTTGACTAGCGGGAGATTTGGATCCGAGCAGTACTTC.

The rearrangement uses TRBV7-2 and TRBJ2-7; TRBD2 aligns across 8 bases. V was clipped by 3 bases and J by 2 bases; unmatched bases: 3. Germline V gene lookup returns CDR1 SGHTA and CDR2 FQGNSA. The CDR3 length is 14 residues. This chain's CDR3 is CASSFDSGTYEQYF. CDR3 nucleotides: TGTGCCAGCAGCTTCGATAGCGGGACCTACGAGCAGTACTTC.

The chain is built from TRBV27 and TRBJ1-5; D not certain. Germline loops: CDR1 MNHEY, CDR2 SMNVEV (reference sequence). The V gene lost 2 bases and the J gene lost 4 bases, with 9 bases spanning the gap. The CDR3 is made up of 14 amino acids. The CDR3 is CASSLKGYNQPQHF. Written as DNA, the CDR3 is TGTGCCAGCAGTTTAAAAGGGTATAATCAGCCCCAGCATTTT.

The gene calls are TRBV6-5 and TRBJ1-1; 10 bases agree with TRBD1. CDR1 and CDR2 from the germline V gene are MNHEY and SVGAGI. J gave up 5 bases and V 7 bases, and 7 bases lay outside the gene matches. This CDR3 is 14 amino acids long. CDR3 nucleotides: TGTGCCAGCAAGACCAGGACAGGGGGGACTGAAGCTTTCTTT. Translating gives CASKTRTGGTEAFF.

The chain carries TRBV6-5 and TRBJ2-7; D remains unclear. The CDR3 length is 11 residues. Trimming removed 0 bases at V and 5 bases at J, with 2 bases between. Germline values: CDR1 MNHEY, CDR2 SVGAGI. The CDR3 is CASSYSNEQYF. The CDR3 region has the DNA TGTGCCAGCAGTTACTCGAACGAGCAGTACTTC.

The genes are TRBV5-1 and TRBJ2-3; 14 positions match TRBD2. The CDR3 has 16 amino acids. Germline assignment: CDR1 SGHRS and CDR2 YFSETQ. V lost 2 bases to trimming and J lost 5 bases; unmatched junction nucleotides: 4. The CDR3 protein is CASSFGTSGGLDTQYF. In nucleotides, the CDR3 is TGCGCCAGCAGCTTCGGGACTAGCGGGGGCCTAGATACGCAGTATTTT.

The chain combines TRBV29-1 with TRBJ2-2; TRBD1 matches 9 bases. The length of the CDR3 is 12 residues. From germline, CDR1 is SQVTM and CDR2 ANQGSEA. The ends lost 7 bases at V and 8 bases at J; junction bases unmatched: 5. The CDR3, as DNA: TGCAGCGGAGGGACAGGGAAGGGGGAGCTGTTTTTT. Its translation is CSGGTGKGELFF.

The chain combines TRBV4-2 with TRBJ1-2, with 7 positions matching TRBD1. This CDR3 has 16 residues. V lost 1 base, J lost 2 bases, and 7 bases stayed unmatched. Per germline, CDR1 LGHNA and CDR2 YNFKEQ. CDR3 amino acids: CASSQGGGLSNYGYTF. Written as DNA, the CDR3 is TGTGCCAGCAGCCAAGGAGGGGGCCTAAGCAACTATGGCTACACCTTC.

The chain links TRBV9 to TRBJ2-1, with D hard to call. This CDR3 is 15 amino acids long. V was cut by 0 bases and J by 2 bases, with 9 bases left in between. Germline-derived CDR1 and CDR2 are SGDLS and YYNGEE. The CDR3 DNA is TGTGCCAGCAGCGTAGGAGGTAGGGCCTACAATGAGCAGTTCTTC. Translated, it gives CASSVGGRAYNEQFF.

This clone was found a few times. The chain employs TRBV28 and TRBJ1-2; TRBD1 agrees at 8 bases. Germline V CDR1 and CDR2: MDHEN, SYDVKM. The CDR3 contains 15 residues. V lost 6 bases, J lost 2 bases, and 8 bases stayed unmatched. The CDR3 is CASSPPTGANYGYTF. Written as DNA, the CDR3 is TGTGCCAGCAGCCCGCCGACAGGGGCGAACTATGGCTACACCTTC.

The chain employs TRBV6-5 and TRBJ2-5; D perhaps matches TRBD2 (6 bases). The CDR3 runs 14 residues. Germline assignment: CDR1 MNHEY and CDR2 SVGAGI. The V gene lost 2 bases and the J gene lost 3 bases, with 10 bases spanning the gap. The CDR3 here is CASSYLASKETQYF. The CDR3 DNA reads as TGTGCCAGCAGTTACCTAGCGTCTAAAGAGACCCAGTACTTC.